This TCR beta chain was captured in a study of naive and memory T cell subsets (TCRdb year 2017). About the investigation overall: According to the figure summarizing the samples, there were 10 or so blood donors, 7 tuberculin skin test biopsies and 3 saline control biopsies. PCR2 was typically run as a SYBR Green qPCR and stopped at a set threshold, although low-input samples could use end-point PCR of approximately 6 cycles instead. Broad study findings and their caveats: The RNA-based method was acknowledged to be potentially sensitive to changes in TCR transcripts with T cell activation and differentiation.

Library preparation used 5' RACE. Four rounds of PCR, run with the SP2 primer together with nested alpha and beta constant region primers, were used to amplify the ligated cDNA. For the blood and skin samples, TCR RNA was reverse transcribed with SuperScript IV using primers for the alpha and beta constant regions. T4 RNA ligase 1 was used to ligate an oligonucleotide containing the Illumina SP2 primer and a UMI to the 3' end of the cDNA. The 12-nucleotide UMI consisted of two random hexamers with an eight-base spacer between the hexamers to prevent hairpin formation. From the second PCR onward, the TCR alpha and beta chain libraries were handled separately, and dual indexing was used for multiplexing. After pooling, the indexed libraries were analyzed by capillary electrophoresis and sequenced on either an Illumina MiSeq or NextSeq. Libraries were spiked with PhiX DNA at about 5-7.5% so that base diversity was increased and cluster recognition was improved. Per the original workflow: Demultiplexor extracted UMIs from read 2, combined them with read 1 TCR sequence, and split reads by sample indices. V and J genes and V-J junctions were identified by Decombinator, and each TCR was assigned a five-part identifier that included V and J deletions. Collapsinator used UMIs to correct sequencing errors and PCR amplification heterogeneity, producing a UMI-based abundance for each TCR. CDR3Translator turned identifiers into nucleotide sequence, translated the nucleotide sequence into amino acids, and pulled out CDR3 regions based on terminal motifs. After normalization to the amount of input RNA, error-corrected alpha and beta TCR counts from blood and skin were compared. Clones were called with MiXCR by TCRdb after fastp trimmed the public reads at Q25, and only in-frame beta chains were retained. Entries are consolidated by CDR3 protein sequence, retaining the most common genes and DNA. The V and J calls shown here were made by TCRdb, not taken from the authors' results. The sample profile shows 25,000 to 35,000 distinct CDR3 sequences; roughly a sixth of them were found once. The ten largest clones take up roughly 2.5% of the sample.

CDR1 MNHEY and CDR2 SVGAGI are derived from the germline V gene. Trimming takes 0 bases from V and 3 bases from J, and the germline ends sit 2 bases apart. The CDR3 goes from the cysteine to the phenylalanine over 13 residues. Here the CDR3 DNA is all that survives: 39 bases in frame from base 1. Using 3' ligation of a UMI-containing oligonucleotide to TCR cDNA, the study laid out a robust and sensitive protocol to amplify, sequence and analyze TCRs. For whole blood analysis, more than 2 ml of peripheral blood was collected from healthy adult volunteers into Tempus tubes, and RNA was extracted following the manufacturer's instructions. Before reverse transcription, total RNA that had not been cell sorted was treated with RQ1 DNase, with a target input of roughly 1 to 1,100 ng. Skin biopsy and whole blood libraries were made to test pipeline robustness in samples where T cells form a minority population.

This clonotype was found many times. Its antigen is still unknown. Base qualities are not provided; no much larger clone lies one nucleotide away. The TCR sequence derives from a female donor in good health. The receptor chain draws on TRBV6-5 and TRBJ1-4; no D segment can be confidently identified. The CDR3 protein sequence reads: CASSYSANEKLFF. The base sequence is TGTGCCAGCAGTTACTCGGCTAATGAAAAACTGTTTTTT.